The source of this T cell receptor (beta chain) is a study of cytomegalovirus exposure and HLA in healthy donors. Whole-study findings and limits: A missense DCLRE1C variant was associated with V- and J-gene trimming of TCR beta chains in a later analysis, and an independent cohort replicated the association. Later on, analysis showed that most CMV-associated TCR beta chains appeared to be HLA-restricted.

This clone occurred a few times. No antigen is known for it. The PCR contained 60 Vbeta and 13 Jbeta primers. Repertoires were generated with immunoSEQ multiplex PCR, while TCRdb's copy carries only in-frame clones and drops some. The table has under 130,000 clones, approximately 16% seen once; the top ten hold around 0.9%. The germline V gene encodes CDR1 GTSNPN and CDR2 SVGIG (reference sequence). CDR3 length equals 14 residues. After removal of 1 base from V and 4 bases from J, the junction contained 1 base not matched to a gene. Input material: PBMCs. The V and J genes are TRBV30 and TRBJ1-5; TRBD1 aligns across 10 bases. The source is a female donor in good health and CMV-seronegative. CDR3 sequence (DNA): TGTGCCTGGAGTGCGGGACAGGGGAATCAGCCCCAGCATTTT. Its translation: CAWSAGQGNQPQHF.